Presented here are 11 T cell receptor beta chains from one specimen sequenced in a study of Graves' ophthalmopathy and Graves' hyperthyroidism (dated by TCRdb to about 2018). Reads for this sample came from an Illumina HiSeq 2000. For repertoire sequencing, TCR beta CDR3 regions were amplified from RNA transcripts. A first-round RT-PCR used HTBI primers with the Qiagen OneStep RT-PCR kit, followed by a second-round multiplex PCR, size selection and purification. Through fastp at Q25 and MiXCR, TCRdb rebuilt clones from the public reads, retaining in-frame beta chains. Rows are combined by CDR3 protein, so each entry shows the most common genes and DNA. The sample table records about 1.2 million distinct CDR3 sequences; roughly two fifths of these occur just once. The ten largest account for 11% of the sample. The sample taken for sequencing was peripheral blood or thyroid tissue (not recorded which). Receptors were obtained from an adult man with Graves' hyperthyroidism.

The chain carries TRBV5-1 and TRBJ1-2; tentatively, D is TRBD1 (6 bases). V lost 4 bases, J lost 5 bases, and 15 bases lay in between. The CDR3 is 14 residues long. Germline-derived CDR1 and CDR2 are SGHRS and YFSETQ. The CDR3 DNA sequence: TGCGCCAGCAGCCCCCAGGGGCTAGGGTATGGCTACACCTTC. Translation: CASSPQGLGYGYTF. The complete variable domain, with remaining parts taken from reference TRBV5-1 and TRBJ1-2, reads KAGVTQTPRYLIKTRGQQVTLSCSPISGHRSVSWYQQTPGQGLQFLFEYFSETQRNKGNFPGRFSGRQFSNSRSEMNVSTLELGDSALYLCASSPQGLGYGYTFGSGTRLTVV.

The table lists this clonotype with a few counts. A much larger clone is a single base away; this may be a read error. The chain recombines TRBV7-2 with TRBJ2-5, with D hard to call. Germline V gene lookup returns CDR1 SGHTA and CDR2 FQGNSA. The CDR3 totals 12 residues. CDR3 coding DNA: TGTGCCAGCAGCTTATTTGGAGAGGCCCAGTACTTC. Protein product: CASSLFGEAQYF.

Comment on this clonotype: This may stem from a read error, because a much larger clone lies one nucleotide away. This chain links TRBV7-3 with TRBJ2-3; D unresolved. Trimming pared 6 bases from V and 2 bases from J, leaving 9 bases between. This CDR3 contains 13 residues. Germline CDR1 reads SGHTA; CDR2 reads FQGTGA. CDR3 residues: CASRSLDTDTQYF. The DNA of the CDR3 is TGTGCCAGCAGGTCCCTAGACACAGATACGCAGTATTTT.

This CDR3 is CSVEKDPRSNYGYTF. CDR3 coding DNA: TGCAGCGTTGAGAAAGACCCCAGGAGTAACTATGGCTACACCTTC. V and J are TRBV29-1 and TRBJ1-2; D gene uncertain. Per the germline V gene, CDR1 is SQVTM and CDR2 is ANQGSEA. Trimming left V 3 bases short and J 1 base short, with 15 bases between. The CDR3 consists of 15 residues.

J is TRBJ1-1 and V is TRBV4-3; 11 bases align to TRBD1. J gave up 13 bases and V 1 base, and 11 bases lay outside the gene matches. CDR3 length: 15 residues. The germline V gene encodes CDR1 LGHNA and CDR2 YSLEER. CDR3 region: CASSQANTGTGGLFF. The CDR3 bases are TGCGCCAGCAGCCAAGCGAATACAGGGACAGGGGGGCTTTTCTTT.

V and J are TRBV5-1 and TRBJ1-4; D is unresolved. The germline V gene encodes CDR1 SGHRS and CDR2 YFSETQ. This CDR3 contains 14 residues. V was shortened by 0 bases and J by 3 bases, with 6 bases between the two germline ends. The CDR3 sequence is CASSLGEANEKLFF. CDR3 nucleotide sequence: TGCGCCAGCAGCTTGGGGGAGGCTAATGAAAAACTGTTTTTT.

This clonotype has a handful of counts. This chain joins TRBV6-5 and TRBJ1-2, with unresolved D. V lost 6 bases and J lost 3, with 17 bases in between. The CDR3 consists of 15 residues. The V gene's germline CDR1 is MNHEY and CDR2 SVGAGI. For the CDR3, the DNA is TGTGCCAGCAGCCCCATCATGGACCGGTACTATGGCTACACCTTC. Its translation is CASSPIMDRYYGYTF.

This clonotype has just a few counts. The chain is built from TRBV5-1 and TRBJ2-2; D not resolved. CDR1 SGHRS and CDR2 YFSETQ come from the germline V gene. The CDR3 sequence is 14 residues long. V shed 1 base and J shed 6 bases, with 10 bases lying between them. The DNA for the CDR3 is TGCGCCAGCAGCTTGTTTCGTGGGGCCGGGGAGCTGTTTTTT. Translated: CASSLFRGAGELFF.

This clonotype was counted ten times or more. The chain combines TRBV7-8 with TRBJ2-7, with 7 positions matching TRBD2. The V gene's germline CDR1 is SGHVS and CDR2 FQNEAQ. Germline trimming cut 1 base from V and 0 bases from J; bases unmatched to any gene: 9. The CDR3 sequence is 17 residues long. The CDR3 here is CASSLDPTSVSSYEQYF. DNA for the CDR3: TGTGCCAGCAGCTTAGACCCTACTAGCGTGAGCTCCTACGAGCAGTACTTC.

The chain joins TRBV11-2 to TRBJ2-5; 12 nucleotides align to TRBD2. Germline CDR1 SGHAT, CDR2 FQNNGV. V gave up 8 bases and J gave up 1 base; unmatched junction bases: 5. This CDR3 region has 15 residues. CDR3 sequence (DNA): TGTGCCAGCCCCCGGACTAGCGGGGCCCAAGAGACCCAGTACTTC. Encoded protein: CASPRTSGAQETQYF.

The genes are TRBV9 and TRBJ2-5; a weak D match, TRBD1 (6 bases). V was clipped by 0 bases and J by 13 bases, with 22 bases between them. CDR1 and CDR2 (germline): SGDLS, YYNGEE. CDR3 length equals 15 residues. The CDR3 nucleotides read TGTGCCAGCAGCGTAGGGGACACGATCTCCTACGAGCGGTACTTC. Its protein is CASSVGDTISYERYF.